Sequencing of this TCR beta chain was carried out in a study of blood T cell repertoires in COVID-19. Study context: T cells, B-cell-depleted T cells, or PBMCs supplied cDNA or gDNA.

This CDR3 has 14 residues. The V and J ends lost 5 bases and 4 bases, in that order; junction bases with no gene match: 7. Germline V CDR1 and CDR2: SGDLS, YYNGEE. Assay: immunoSEQ multiplex PCR; the TCRdb copy retains only in-frame clones and omits some. The table has around 220,000 clones, roughly 86% seen once. The specimen sequenced was peripheral blood. The chain combines TRBV9 with TRBJ2-3; 7 bases match TRBD2. This receptor was taken from a woman aged 45-60 years with COVID-19, enrolled during active disease. The CDR3 region is CASSYGGNADTQYF. The CDR3 region has the DNA TGTGCCAGCAGTTACGGGGGGAACGCAGATACGCAGTATTTT.